Shown below are 21 T cell receptor beta chains from a single sample sequenced in a study of blood T cells in healthy people across ages. A second PCR, run for roughly 6 to 11 cycles, used a sample-barcoded 5' primer plus a J-beta primer mix. TCRdb re-called the 5' RACE reads through MiXCR, storing one row per CDR3 protein. The data contain about 570,000 distinct CDR3 sequences, 25% to 30% of them seen just once; the ten biggest clones take up approximately 17%. The sequenced material came from blood. The receptors were gathered from a woman between 65 and 79 years old in good health.

In this sample, this clonotype turned up a few times. The J gene is TRBJ2-1, the V gene TRBV9; 7 nucleotides agree with TRBD1. Trimming at V came to 0 bases and at J to 11 bases, leaving 8 bases not matched to a gene. CDR1 and CDR2 (germline): SGDLS, YYNGEE. The CDR3 has 14 amino acids. The CDR3 loop reads CASSVEGALKQQFF. The CDR3, as DNA: TGTGCCAGCAGCGTAGAGGGGGCGCTTAAACAGCAGTTCTTC.

This clonotype has a handful of counts. The V and J genes are TRBV6-2 or TRBV6-3 and TRBJ2-3; D may be TRBD1 or TRBD2 (5 bases each). V gave up 8 bases and J gave up 3 bases, with 24 bases separating them. Germline values: CDR1 MNHEY, CDR2 SVGEGT. This CDR3 region has 17 residues. CDR3 nucleotide sequence: TGTGCCAGCCCCCCACCGGGGCACTGGCTAACGACAGATACGCAGTATTTT. It specifies CASPPPGHWLTTDTQYF.

The chain has TRBV4-2 and TRBJ2-7; 8 nucleotides line up with TRBD1. This CDR3 region has 15 residues. Germline V gene lookup returns CDR1 LGHNA and CDR2 YNFKEQ. J lost 5 bases, V lost 0 bases, and 6 bases had no gene match. CDR3 coding DNA: TGTGCCAGCAGCCAAGAAACAGGGGGATCCGACGAGCAGTACTTC. This translates into CASSQETGGSDEQYF.

The rearrangement joins TRBV6-6 to TRBJ2-2; tentatively, D is TRBD1 (6 bases). The V gene lost 8 bases and the J gene lost 2 bases, with 12 bases spanning the gap. Germline V gene lookup returns CDR1 MNHNY and CDR2 SVGAGI (reference sequence). This CDR3 contains 14 residues. CDR3 sequence reads: CASGTILNTGELFF. CDR3 sequence (DNA): TGTGCCAGCGGGACAATACTAAACACCGGGGAGCTGTTTTTT.

The chain has TRBV5-1 and TRBJ2-5; 7 bases agree with TRBD2. The end of the DNA aligns better with TRBJ2-7, so the J call may be wrong. Germline loops: CDR1 SGHRS, CDR2 YFSETQ. This CDR3 has 16 residues. For the CDR3, the DNA is TGCGCCAGCAGCTTGGCCCCTAGCGGTACTTCCGGCGAGCAGTACTTC. Translated, it gives CASSLAPSGTSGEQYF.

The gene calls are TRBV4-2 and TRBJ2-3, with TRBD1 identical over 9 bases. The CDR3 loop spans 17 amino acids. Germline V CDR1 and CDR2: LGHNA, YNFKEQ. Trimming took 5 bases from V and 3 from J; bases not matched to a gene: 12. The CDR3 DNA reads as TGTGCCAGCAGCTCGACTCCGATGACAGGGGGGACAGATACGCAGTATTTT. It yields the protein CASSSTPMTGGTDTQYF.

The chain uses TRBV10-3 and TRBJ2-1; 9 bases are shared with TRBD1. The end of the DNA is better explained by TRBJ2-5, so the J call may be wrong. CDR3 length equals 15 residues. Germline assignment: CDR1 ENHRY and CDR2 SYGVKD. The CDR3 nucleotides read TGTGCCATCAGTGACTTACAGGGGGCGTTGGAGACCCAGTACTTC. This sequence encodes CAISDLQGALETQYF.

The chain carries TRBV9 and TRBJ2-6, with no clear D. This CDR3 has 18 residues. V lost 0 bases and J 0 bases, leaving 13 bases between the germline ends. CDR1 is SGDLS and CDR2 is YYNGEE in the germline V gene. DNA of the CDR3: TGTGCCAGCAGCGTAGGACCGCTGGGGAACTCTGGGGCCAACGTCCTGACTTTC. It encodes CASSVGPLGNSGANVLTF. Full variable domain (outside the CDR3, taken from reference TRBV9 and TRBJ2-6): DSGVTQTPKHLITATGQRVTLRCSPRSGDLSVYWYQQSLDQGLQFLIQYYNGEERAKGNILERFSAQQFPDLHSELNLSSLELGDSALYFCASSVGPLGNSGANVLTFGAGSRLTVL.

With respect to this clonotype: The junction differs from germline at one of its ends, possibly a read error. This chain links TRBV7-2 with TRBJ2-7; possible D gene TRBD1, 6 bases. In germline, CDR1 is SGHTA, CDR2 FQGNSA. The CDR3 covers 14 residues. This CDR3 is CDSSSDRIPYEQYF. In DNA, the CDR3 is TGTGACAGCAGCTCTGACAGGATCCCCTACGAGCAGTACTTC.

This clonotype has a count of ten or more. The rearrangement links TRBV7-2 to TRBJ2-1; no definite D call. The CDR3 loop spans 12 amino acids. Trimming took 1 base from V and 7 from J, leaving 5 bases between them. Germline values: CDR1 SGHTA, CDR2 FQGNSA. CDR3 bases: TGTGCCAGCAGCTTAGTGGGGAATGAGCAGTTCTTC. This encodes CASSLVGNEQFF.

This clonotype was seen repeatedly, ten times or more. The rearrangement uses TRBV7-2 and TRBJ2-2; no definite D call. CDR1 SGHTA and CDR2 FQGNSA come from the germline V gene. V was pared by 3 bases and J by 5 bases, with 4 bases between. The CDR3 length is 12 residues. The CDR3 spells CASSFSTGELFF. The CDR3 bases are TGTGCCAGCAGCTTTAGTACCGGGGAGCTGTTTTTT.

Only a few counts were recorded for this clonotype. This chain joins TRBV7-2 and TRBJ2-5; D gene unclear. The J call could be wrong; TRBJ2-1 is a better fit for the DNA end. The length of the CDR3 is 11 residues. Germline V gives CDR1 SGHTA, CDR2 FQGNSA. CDR3 coding DNA: TGTGCCAGCAGCTTTCTTAGGGAGCAGTTCTTC. Translating it yields CASSFLREQFF.

This clonotype showed up just a few times. The chain has TRBV12-3 or TRBV12-4 and TRBJ1-1, with 9 nucleotides matching TRBD1. V lost 2 bases and J lost 5; bases outside the gene matches: 3. CDR3 length: 14 amino acids. The CDR3 nucleotides read TGTGCCAGCAGTTTATCGGACAGGGGTACTGAAGCTTTCTTT. The encoded protein is CASSLSDRGTEAFF.

The chain uses TRBV3-1 and TRBJ2-2, with D possibly being TRBD2 (6 bases). From germline, CDR1 is LGHDT and CDR2 YNNKEL (reference sequence). This CDR3 contains 10 residues. Deletions cut 10 bases from V and 6 bases from J, with 6 bases between. The CDR3 bases are TGTGCCACGGGAGCCGGGGAGCTGTTTTTT. Translation gives CATGAGELFF. The full variable domain, its missing parts supplied by reference TRBV3-1 and TRBJ2-2, is DTAVSQTPKYLVTQMGNDKSIKCEQNLGHDTMYWYKQDSKKFLKIMFSYNNKELIINETVPNRFSPKSPDKAHLNLHINSLELGDSAVYFCATGAGELFFGEGSRLTVL.

J is TRBJ2-7 and V is TRBV5-1; the D gene is possibly TRBD2 (7 bases). V was clipped by 0 bases and J by 3 bases, with 13 bases between them. This CDR3 is built from 15 residues. Germline V gene lookup returns CDR1 SGHRS and CDR2 YFSETQ. CDR3 bases: TGCGCCAGCAGCTTGGAATGGGGGGGCAACTACGAGCAGTACTTC. Its protein is CASSLEWGGNYEQYF.

This clonotype was detected many times. This sequence joins TRBV27 and TRBJ2-2; D not certain. This CDR3 comprises 15 residues. Trimming cost V 2 bases and J 7 bases, with 14 bases left between them. Germline V gene sequence: CDR1 MNHEY, CDR2 SMNVEV (reference sequence). This CDR3 is CASSLSLTMDGELFF. The CDR3 DNA is TGTGCCAGCAGTTTAAGCCTTACCATGGACGGGGAGCTGTTTTTT.

This clonotype turned up a few times. At one end, the junction sequence differs from germline, possibly due to a read error. The rearrangement links TRBV7-9 to TRBJ1-4, with D unresolved. Germline CDR1 is SEHNR and CDR2 is FQNEAQ (reference sequence). The CDR3 sequence is 14 residues long. The CDR3 DNA reads TGTGCCAGCAGCTTAGCTAGGAGTAATGAAAAGCTGTTTTTT. Its translation: CASSLARSNEKLFF.

The CDR3 sequence is CASSYGLAGGPSDTQYF. CDR3 nucleotides: TGCGCCAGCAGCTACGGACTAGCGGGGGGGCCATCAGATACGCAGTATTTT. This chain links TRBV5-1 with TRBJ2-3; 15 bases agree with TRBD2. Trimming at V came to 3 bases and at J to 4 bases, leaving 6 bases not matched to a gene. The length of the CDR3 is 17 residues. CDR1 is SGHRS, CDR2 YFSETQ, per germline.

This clonotype was found a few times. The chain has TRBV9 and TRBJ2-3, with 10 bases matching TRBD1. V gave up 3 bases and J gave up 4 bases; unmatched junction bases: 5. Germline CDR1 reads SGDLS; CDR2 reads YYNGEE. The CDR3 runs to 15 residues. DNA of the CDR3: TGTGCCAGCAGCGCCGGGACAGGGGTCGCAGATACGCAGTATTTT. Translated: CASSAGTGVADTQYF.

V gene TRBV6-7 combines with J gene TRBJ1-1; perhaps TRBD1 as D (5 bases). TRBV6-7 is recorded as an ORF, its role being uncertain. V was clipped by 10 bases and J by 2 bases, with 20 bases between them. This CDR3 has 15 residues. In DNA, the CDR3 is TGTGCCACCCCCGGGGCTCTTACGCCCAACACTGAAGCTTTCTTT. Protein sequence: CATPGALTPNTEAFF.

This sequence joins TRBV20-1 and TRBJ2-3; 8 bases fit TRBD2. Trimming cost V 0 bases and J 2 bases; bases outside gene matches: 10. The germline V gene has CDR1 DFQATT and CDR2 SNEGSKA (reference sequence). The CDR3 is 17 residues long. In nucleotides, the CDR3 is TGCAGTGCTAGAGATCGGGGGGGGCCAAGGTTCACAGATACGCAGTATTTT. Encoded protein: CSARDRGGPRFTDTQYF.